Following are 29 T cell receptor beta chains from one sample sequenced in a study of blood T cell repertoires in COVID-19. Sequenced by immunoSEQ multiplex PCR; TCRdb stores in-frame clones only, minus some. The sample has tens of thousands of clones, 80% to 90% seen once. Material for sequencing was peripheral blood. Receptor source: a man aged 55 to 70 with acute or convalescent COVID-19.

V is TRBV6-5 and J is TRBJ1-3, with D possibly matching TRBD1 (5 bases). This CDR3 comprises 15 residues. CDR1 MNHEY and CDR2 SVGAGI come from the germline V gene. The V and J ends lost 2 bases and 0 bases respectively, with 8 bases between them. CDR3 DNA: TGTGCCAGCAGTTACGGGGGGAGCTCTGGAAACACCATATATTTT. It encodes CASSYGGSSGNTIYF.

The rearrangement joins TRBV7-3 to TRBJ2-1; TRBD1 is a possible D gene (5 bases). CDR3 length: 13 residues. With 3 bases removed from V and 6 bases from J, the gap between germline ends came to 9 bases. CDR1 and CDR2 (germline): SGHTA, FQGTGA. The CDR3 DNA reads TGTGCCAGCAGCTTCGGGCAGGGCAATGAGCAGTTCTTC. Protein product: CASSFGQGNEQFF.

The rearrangement links TRBV13 to TRBJ1-3; D gene ambiguous. The CDR3 has 14 residues. Trimming stripped 10 bases from V and 0 bases from J, with 13 bases between. Germline V gene sequence: CDR1 PRHDT, CDR2 FYEKMQ (reference sequence). CDR3 nucleotide sequence: TGTGCCAACTCATTACGGGGCTCTGGAAACACCATATATTTT. This translates into CANSLRGSGNTIYF.

The chain couples TRBV24-1 to TRBJ1-5, with a possible D match to TRBD1 (5 bases). Germline assignment: CDR1 KGHDR and CDR2 SFDVKD. The CDR3 runs to 13 residues. Trimming took 6 bases from V and 3 from J, leaving 8 bases between them. CDR3 residues: CATSLDTNQPQHF. The CDR3, as DNA: TGTGCCACCAGTTTGGACACCAATCAGCCCCAGCATTTT.

The chain has TRBV7-9 and TRBJ1-6; TRBD1 matches at 10 bases. V was pared by 5 bases and J by 8 bases, with 6 bases of the junction left unmatched. Germline CDR1 and CDR2: SEHNR and FQNEAQ (reference sequence). This CDR3 has 15 residues. CDR3 DNA sequence: TGTGCCAGCAGCCTAGGGACAGGGGCCGATTCACCCCTCCACTTT. Translating gives CASSLGTGADSPLHF.

The genes are TRBV19 and TRBJ2-7; 10 nucleotides agree with TRBD1. The CDR3 runs 16 residues. V gave up 6 bases and J gave up 6 bases; unmatched junction bases: 14. The germline V gene has CDR1 LNHDA and CDR2 SQIVND (reference sequence). The CDR3 is CASSHGAGTGDGEQYF. Here the CDR3 DNA reads TGTGCCAGTAGCCACGGCGCCGGGACAGGGGATGGCGAGCAGTACTTC.

The rearrangement links TRBV5-1 to TRBJ1-4, with 7 nucleotides matching TRBD1. The germline V gene has CDR1 SGHRS and CDR2 YFSETQ. Trimming removed 4 bases from V and 8 bases from J; junction bases left unmatched: 8. The CDR3 runs 14 residues. The CDR3 reads CASSRTGGEEKLFF. The CDR3 DNA sequence: TGCGCCAGCAGCCGGACAGGCGGCGAGGAAAAACTGTTTTTT. Combining the CDR3 with reference TRBV5-1 and TRBJ1-4 gives the whole variable domain KAGVTQTPRYLIKTRGQQVTLSCSPISGHRSVSWYQQTPGQGLQFLFEYFSETQRNKGNFPGRFSGRQFSNSRSEMNVSTLELGDSALYLCASSRTGGEEKLFFGSGTQLSVL.

The chain carries TRBV19 and TRBJ1-6; 9 nucleotides line up with TRBD1. V dropped 7 bases and J dropped 10; count of bases not matched to a gene: 8. CDR1 and CDR2 (germline): LNHDA, SQIVND (reference sequence). This CDR3 has 14 amino acids. The CDR3 DNA reads TGTGCCAGTAAGGCGGGACAGGGCCCATCACCCCTCCACTTT. This encodes CASKAGQGPSPLHF.

The chain carries TRBV9 and TRBJ2-4; 14 bases agree with TRBD2. There are 20 residues in the CDR3. J gave up 5 bases and V 4 bases, and 17 bases lay outside the gene matches. The germline CDR1 and CDR2 sequences are SGDLS and YYNGEE. CDR3 sequence: CASSLDPTSGGAPSQNIQYF. CDR3 DNA sequence: TGTGCCAGCAGCTTAGACCCGACTAGCGGGGGGGCCCCTTCTCAAAACATTCAGTACTTC.

The chain combines TRBV5-6 with TRBJ1-2; unclear D gene. CDR1 is SGHDT and CDR2 is YYEEEE in the germline V gene. V lost 4 bases, J lost 5 bases, and 18 bases lay in between. The CDR3 contains 15 residues. This CDR3 is CASSPDVGRTYGYTF. The CDR3 DNA reads as TGTGCCAGCAGCCCGGATGTAGGGAGAACTTATGGCTACACCTTC.

This clone showed up just once. V usage is TRBV30 and J usage is TRBJ1-1; the match to TRBD1 covers 12 bases. From germline, CDR1 is GTSNPN and CDR2 SVGIG (reference sequence). The V segment lost 1 base and the J segment 11 bases; nucleotides outside the gene matches: 8. CDR3 length: 14 amino acids. The CDR3 bases are TGTGCCTGGAGTGCCGGGACAGGGGGCGCTTACGCTTTCTTT. It is translated as CAWSAGTGGAYAFF.

The chain links TRBV6-5 to TRBJ2-7; TRBD2 agrees at 12 bases. V was pared by 4 bases and J by 4 bases, with 8 bases of the junction left unmatched. CDR1 is MNHEY, CDR2 SVGAGI, per germline. The CDR3 loop spans 16 amino acids. CDR3 loop: CASSFLLAGGGYEQYF. The CDR3 nucleotides read TGTGCCAGCAGTTTCCTCCTAGCGGGGGGGGGATACGAGCAGTACTTC.

The chain couples TRBV27 to TRBJ1-2; D is possibly TRBD1 (6 bases). Trimming shortened V by 4 bases and J by 4 bases, and 7 bases separated the two germline ends. CDR1 MNHEY and CDR2 SMNVEV come from the germline V gene (reference sequence). The CDR3 totals 12 residues. For the CDR3, the DNA is TGTGCCAGCAGTTCGGACAGCTATGGCTACACCTTC. It specifies CASSSDSYGYTF.

Concerning this clone itself: This specimen includes other DNA sequences encoding the same CDR3. This chain connects TRBV27 to TRBJ1-3; no firm D call. This CDR3 comprises 14 residues. Trimming left V 2 bases short and J 4 bases short, with 9 bases between. Germline-derived CDR1 and CDR2 are MNHEY and SMNVEV (reference sequence). The chain's CDR3 is CASSLGRAGNTIYF. The CDR3 region has the DNA TGTGCCAGCAGTTTAGGGAGGGCAGGAAACACCATATATTTT.

V usage is TRBV24-1 and J usage is TRBJ1-5; TRBD1 matches at 7 bases. The CDR3 is 19 residues long. Per the germline V gene, CDR1 is KGHDR and CDR2 is SFDVKD. Unmatched junction bases numbered 19, after V lost 6 bases and J lost 3 bases. CDR3 amino acids: CATSPNTARYRGDNQPQHF. CDR3 DNA sequence: TGTGCCACCAGTCCGAATACCGCACGATACAGGGGAGACAATCAGCCCCAGCATTTT.

V usage is TRBV2 and J usage is TRBJ2-4, with 9 bases that match TRBD2. The junction had 20 bases not matched to a gene; V was cut back by 7 bases and J by 1 base. Germline V CDR1 and CDR2: SNHLY, FYNNEI. The CDR3 sequence is 20 residues long. The chain's CDR3 is CASTQRGERGAHSAKNIQYF. The CDR3 DNA sequence: TGTGCCAGCACCCAAAGGGGGGAGCGGGGGGCTCATTCTGCCAAAAACATTCAGTACTTC.

The gene calls are TRBV7-9 and TRBJ1-4; D not certain. V was trimmed by 3 bases and J by 8 bases, leaving 7 bases between them. Per germline, CDR1 SEHNR and CDR2 FQNEAQ (reference sequence). The CDR3 length is 12 residues. Here the CDR3 DNA reads TGTGCCAGCAGCTTGGAGTCAGAAAAACTGTTTTTT. This encodes CASSLESEKLFF.

The rearrangement links TRBV4-2 to TRBJ2-3, with 11 bases matching TRBD2. Trimming removed 0 bases from V and 2 bases from J; junction bases left unmatched: 4. The CDR3 spans 17 residues. Looked up from germline, CDR1 is LGHNA and CDR2 is YNFKEQ. Here the CDR3 reads CASSQESSGGFTDTQYF. As DNA, the CDR3 is TGTGCCAGCAGCCAAGAGTCTAGCGGGGGGTTCACAGATACGCAGTATTTT.

The chain uses TRBV6-2 or TRBV6-3 and TRBJ2-3; 11 nucleotides agree with TRBD2. The CDR3 spans 17 residues. The ends lost 4 bases at V and 5 bases at J; junction bases unmatched: 11. Germline loops: CDR1 MNHEY, CDR2 SVGEGT. CDR3 bases: TGTGCCAGCAGTTGCCGGCCTAGCGGGGGGTTGCTAGATACGCAGTATTTT. Amino acid sequence: CASSCRPSGGLLDTQYF.

This chain connects TRBV19 to TRBJ1-1; D is undetermined. Trimming removed 10 bases at V and 3 bases at J, with 15 bases between. The CDR3 extends over 13 amino acids. Germline V gene sequence: CDR1 LNHDA, CDR2 SQIVND (reference sequence). The CDR3: CATGGFGYTEAFF. The CDR3 nucleotides read TGTGCCACCGGAGGGTTCGGGTACACTGAAGCTTTCTTT.

The J gene is TRBJ2-4, the V gene TRBV6-1, with a possible D match to TRBD1 (6 bases). The V end was cut by 0 bases, the J end by 8 bases, with 11 bases between. The CDR3 is 14 residues long. Germline CDR1 and CDR2: MNHNS and SASEGT. This chain's CDR3 is CASSEADSRDIQYF. DNA for the CDR3: TGTGCCAGCAGTGAAGCGGACAGTCGGGACATTCAGTACTTC.

The chain has TRBV4-1 and TRBJ2-3; a weak D match, TRBD1 (6 bases). This CDR3 has 16 residues. The germline V gene encodes CDR1 MGHRA and CDR2 YSYEKL. V lost 6 bases and J lost 2, with 18 bases in between. CDR3 nucleotides: TGCGCCAGCAGGTCCGCAGGACAGACTTACACAGATACGCAGTATTTT. This encodes CASRSAGQTYTDTQYF.

This sequence joins TRBV6-6 and TRBJ1-5; no definite D call. CDR3 size: 12 residues. The germline CDR1 and CDR2 sequences are MNHNY and SVGAGI (reference sequence). Trimming removed 5 bases from V and 9 bases from J, with 11 bases in between. CDR3 nucleotide sequence: TGTGCCAGCAGTCCCCTCAGGTGGCCCCAGCATTTT. This codes for CASSPLRWPQHF.

V usage is TRBV2 and J usage is TRBJ2-7, with a weak D call TRBD2 (7 bases). The V end lost 4 bases, the J end lost 3 bases, and 13 bases lay between the germline ends. Germline CDR1 and CDR2: SNHLY and FYNNEI. The CDR3 has 14 amino acids. The CDR3 reads CASSVTGGLYEQYF. The CDR3 DNA reads as TGTGCCAGCAGTGTAACGGGGGGCCTCTACGAGCAGTACTTC.

V is TRBV4-1 and J is TRBJ2-3; 8 bases are a match to TRBD2. Trimming at V came to 4 bases and at J to 0 bases, leaving 3 bases not matched to a gene. The germline V gene has CDR1 MGHRA and CDR2 YSYEKL. This CDR3 region has 15 residues. The CDR3 nucleotides are TGCGCCAGCAGCCGGGTAGCGGGGAGCACAGATACGCAGTATTTT. Protein product: CASSRVAGSTDTQYF.

The chain joins TRBV7-2 to TRBJ2-1; 8 bases align to TRBD2. Germline CDR1 reads SGHTA; CDR2 reads FQGNSA. V shed 5 bases and J 4 bases; nucleotides not matched to a gene: 7. The CDR3 totals 15 residues. The CDR3 bases are TGTGCCAGCAGCGCGGAGCGGGGGCAGTACAATGAGCAGTTCTTC. Protein sequence: CASSAERGQYNEQFF.

This clone came up once. The chain has TRBV28 and TRBJ1-4; tentative D call: TRBD1 (6 bases). Per germline, CDR1 MDHEN and CDR2 SYDVKM. The CDR3 has 19 residues. V lost 7 bases and J 8 bases, leaving 32 bases between the germline ends. CDR3 in DNA: TGTGCCAGCATCTCACTCTATCTAGGTGTCGGACAGCGCTCCGAAAAACTGTTTTTT. It encodes CASISLYLGVGQRSEKLFF.

The sample holds one count of this clone. This chain uses TRBV13 with TRBJ2-7; possible D gene TRBD1, 6 bases. Trimming removed 5 bases at V and 0 bases at J, with 23 bases between. This CDR3 region has 18 residues. Germline V gives CDR1 PRHDT, CDR2 FYEKMQ (reference sequence). The CDR3 loop reads CASSKQAEQGLSSYEQYF. CDR3 bases: TGTGCCAGCAGCAAACAGGCGGAACAGGGCTTAAGCTCCTACGAGCAGTACTTC.

This sequence joins TRBV3-1 (or the pseudogene TRBV3-2) and TRBJ2-2, with D possibly matching TRBD2 (5 bases). Germline V gene data show CDR1 as LGHDT and CDR2 as YNNKEL (reference sequence). Trimming pared 0 bases from V and 2 bases from J, leaving 10 bases between. The CDR3 covers 16 residues. For the CDR3, the DNA is TGTGCCAGCAGCCAAGAAGGACTCATAAACACCGGGGAGCTGTTTTTT. Translating it yields CASSQEGLINTGELFF.